This entry describes one T cell receptor (beta chain). Its antigen is unknown. There are no base qualities to consult, and no much larger clone falls within one base. The source of the sample is a study of Tregs in tolerant kidney transplant recipients (dated by TCRdb to about 2019). Describing the broader study: The study used TCRbeta sequencing to identify donor-specific regulatory T cells before combined kidney and bone marrow transplantation, then tracked those cells after transplant. TCRbeta repertoire sequencing was used in 3 healthy controls to compare several methods for expanding Tregs specific for an allogeneic donor. The full study reports these points: Expanding Tregs with activated donor B cells appeared to identify the most biologically relevant and donor-specific TCRbeta repertoire. Biological reproducibility was not directly assessed, although technical replication error appeared to be minimal. The study was limited by small patient numbers, and the findings need validation in larger populations and under other immunosuppression protocols.

For TCRbeta CDR3 sequencing, genomic DNA was extracted from sorted cells using the QIAGEN DNeasy Blood and Tissue Kit. Through immunoSEQ, high-throughput TCRbeta CDR3 sequencing was done commercially, including PCR amplification with internal controls and bias correction. On the study's bioinformatics: Unique productive TCRbeta sequences were defined by CDR3 nucleotide sequence where primers matched, and otherwise by CDR3 amino acid sequence together with Vbeta and Jbeta genes. To correct sorting error, sequences shared between sorted populations at a frequency ratio of 2:1 or less were removed; the rest were assigned to the higher population. Sequences were defined as donor-reactive when expanded at least 5-fold in CFSE-low cells versus unstimulated cells and present at a frequency of at least 0.01% in CFSE-low cells. Jensen-Shannon divergence, calculated on the top 100 TCRbeta sequences ranked by frequency, was used to quantify repertoire divergence. When a sample had multiple sequencing runs, each run was corrected for sorting error separately and the runs were then pooled. TCRdb took over this immuneACCESS table, retaining in-frame rearrangements with V and J assigned. Such tables are incomplete; in checked studies, under half of the missing clones stem from an unresolved V gene, and the remainder is unexplained. That table gives V, J and clone size, and the DNA gave D and trimming. The sample table contains some 240,000 clones; only one count was recorded for about 86% of them. Less than 0.75% of the sample goes to the ten largest clones.

Thawed PBMCs were FACS-sorted into unstimulated Tregs (CD4+CD25+CD127-), CD4+ non-Tregs (CD4+CD25-), CD4 cells and CD8 cells. Blood from healthy controls was obtained either from healthy volunteers or as purchased buffy coats. Healthy control blood was processed by Ficoll density gradient to PBMCs and cryopreserved; patient PBMCs were collected before and after transplant. V loses 3 bases of germline sequence and J loses 10 bases, and the interval between the two ends is 6 bases. The CDR3 numbers 10 residues from cysteine through phenylalanine. Only the CDR3 region is kept as DNA, spanning 30 bases read in frame from base 1. The germline V gene sets CDR1 to SGHAT and CDR2 to FQNNGV.

Rearrangement joined TRBV11-2 to TRBJ1-1, with an unclear D gene assignment. Sequencing input: CD4+ T cells from blood. The clonotype originates from a human donor in good health. The DNA sequence is given as TGTGCCAGCAGCTTCCCTTTAGCTTTCTTT. Its protein reads: CASSFPLAFF.